This T cell receptor beta chain was recovered during a study of response to subunit inactivated influenza vaccine. The CDR3 runs 14 residues. The V gene's germline CDR1 is MGHRA and CDR2 YSYEKL. Between the trimmed V and J ends, which lost 4 bases and 3 bases, there was a span of 13 bases. Via MiXCR, TCRdb re-called the RT-PCR reads, giving one row per CDR3 protein. The sample comprises roughly 780,000 distinct CDR3 sequences, around a sixth of which are singletons, and 11% rests with the top ten. This clonotype was picked up a small number of times. Its antigen is currently unknown. Broader study findings: Every seasonal influenza vaccination brings in few new T cells, the authors suggested.

The chain employs TRBV4-1 and TRBJ2-7; D unresolved. This receptor was identified in a man in his forties or fifties who received an inactivated influenza vaccine. This sample comprised PBMCs from blood, obtained more than 4 days after vaccination. CDR3 DNA: TGCGCCAGCAGCCTTAAGACCCCCCACTACGAGCAGTACTTC. As protein: CASSLKTPHYEQYF.